This T cell receptor (beta chain) is from a study of blood T cells in healthy people across ages. Study-wide findings and caveats: Age brought a roughly linear fall in TCR beta diversity measured per million T cells. It was not possible, with unsorted PBMCs, to conclusively compare naive and antigen-experienced cells.

Remarks on this clonotype: The antigen is undetermined.

A second PCR of about 7 to 12 cycles used a sample-barcoded 5' primer and a J-beta primer mix. TCRdb passed the 5' RACE reads through MiXCR, listing each CDR3 protein once. The repertoire has about 670,000 distinct CDR3 sequences, about 50% of them found once; the top ten carry less than 15%. The V end lost 8 bases, the J end lost 6 bases, and 10 bases lay between the germline ends. The CDR3 spans 12 residues. The clonotype was recovered from an elderly woman in good health. This rearrangement joins TRBV12-3 or TRBV12-4 to TRBJ2-2; tentative D call: TRBD1 (6 bases). Specimen: blood. CDR3 protein: CASLSGAGELFF. CDR3 sequence (DNA): TGTGCCAGCCTCTCAGGGGCCGGGGAGCTGTTTTTT.